A single sample is the source of the 27 T cell receptor beta chains below, sequenced in a study of T cell clusters in autoimmune cytopenias. TRB was amplified by touch-down multiplex PCR, primer pools A and B combined. TCRdb reworked the multiplex PCR reads into one entry per CDR3 protein, no DNA. This sample's table reports about 7,200 distinct CDR3 sequences. TRB was amplified from 250 ng of peripheral blood genomic DNA per sample. These data were also filed under a second study, of T cell repertoires in aging, cancer and after chemotherapy.

The source material was peripheral blood. These receptors came from a human donor in good health.

The chain couples TRBV5-6 to TRBJ1-1; absent DNA, TCRdb's TRBD1 call cannot be checked. Looked up from germline, CDR1 is SGHDT and CDR2 is YYEEEE. CDR3 length: 12 amino acids. CDR3 loop: CASSLQGLEAFF.

According to its frequency, this clonotype is medium-sized (0.01 to 0.1%). The chain carries TRBV30 and TRBJ1-1; there is no DNA to check the TCRdb D call of TRBD1. The V gene's germline CDR1 is GTSNPN and CDR2 SVGIG (reference sequence). This CDR3 contains 13 residues. The chain's CDR3 is CAWSGTGSTEAFF.

The rearrangement uses TRBV27 and TRBJ1-5; TCRdb selects TRBD1, and the lack of DNA leaves this call unchecked. This CDR3 region has 12 residues. Germline V gives CDR1 MNHEY, CDR2 SMNVEV (reference sequence). The CDR3 sequence is CASSSSGWPQHF.

V gene TRBV5-6 combines with J gene TRBJ1-6; TCRdb's assignment of TRBD1 cannot be checked, as there is no DNA. CDR3 length equals 14 residues. Germline V gives CDR1 SGHDT, CDR2 YYEEEE. CDR3 protein: CASASRDRFSPLHF.

This clonotype registers medium-sized by frequency. This chain joins TRBV19 and TRBJ2-1; TCRdb outputs TRBD2, but without DNA this stays unchecked. Germline-derived CDR1 and CDR2 are LNHDA and SQIVND (reference sequence). The CDR3 contains 16 residues. This chain's CDR3 is CASMGGLAGHLGEQFF.

By frequency, this clonotype registers medium-sized (0.01 to 0.1%). The chain carries TRBV5-6 and TRBJ2-1; there is no DNA to check the TCRdb D call of TRBD1. Germline V gene data show CDR1 as SGHDT and CDR2 as YYEEEE. This CDR3 region has 16 residues. The CDR3 sequence: CASSSQTGTGVHEQFF. Full variable domain (outside the CDR3, taken from reference TRBV5-6 and TRBJ2-1): DAGVTQSPTHLIKTRGQQVTLRCSPKSGHDTVSWYQQALGQGPQFIFQYYEEEERQRGNFPDRFSGHQFPNYSSELNVNALLLGDSALYLCASSSQTGTGVHEQFFGPGTRLTVL.

The chain recombines TRBV21-1 with TRBJ2-3; TCRdb lists TRBD2, though no DNA is available to test this call. TRBV21-1 is labeled a pseudogene. There are 16 residues in the CDR3. CDR3 in amino acids: CASSNRTSPSTDTQYF.

The chain combines TRBV6-1 with TRBJ2-7; TCRdb's assignment of TRBD2 cannot be checked, as there is no DNA. Germline CDR1 MNHNS, CDR2 SASEGT. This CDR3 spans 17 amino acids. Here the CDR3 reads CASSEDRASGIGQTQYF.

This clonotype is identified as medium-sized from frequency. The CDR3 sequence: CASSRDSFSGNTIYF. This chain uses TRBV5-4 with TRBJ1-3; TCRdb proposes TRBD1, but this gene call is untestable without DNA. CDR1 SGHNT and CDR2 YYREEE come from the germline V gene (reference sequence). CDR3 length equals 15 residues.

Judged by frequency, this clonotype is medium-sized. The chain employs TRBV6-5 and TRBJ2-1. CDR1 MNHEY and CDR2 SVGAGI come from the germline V gene. This CDR3 has 13 residues. This chain's CDR3 is CASSYSDYNEQFF.

By frequency, this clonotype is medium-sized. This chain connects TRBV27 to TRBJ2-7; TCRdb reports TRBD2, a call that lacks DNA to check it against. Germline CDR1 reads MNHEY; CDR2 reads SMNVEV (reference sequence). CDR3 size: 14 residues. CDR3 protein: CASSYSTSGYEQYF.

The chain links TRBV6-1 to TRBJ2-5; with no DNA, the TCRdb D assignment of TRBD1 cannot be verified. CDR1 MNHNS and CDR2 SASEGT come from the germline V gene. The CDR3 covers 15 residues. The CDR3 spells CASSEPGQGVETQYF.

The genes are TRBV5-5 and TRBJ1-1; there is no DNA to check the TCRdb D call of TRBD1. The V gene's germline CDR1 is SGHKS and CDR2 YYEKEE (reference sequence). CDR3 length: 15 residues. The CDR3 loop reads CASSLSPGQNTEAFF. Based on the CDR3 plus reference TRBV5-5 and TRBJ1-1, the full variable domain is DAGVTQSPTHLIKTRGQQVTLRCSPISGHKSVSWYQQVLGQGPQFIFQYYEKEERGRGNFPDRFSARQFPNYSSELNVNALLLGDSALYLCASSLSPGQNTEAFFGQGTRLTVV.

V is TRBV19 and J is TRBJ2-7; the D gene TCRdb calls, TRBD1, cannot be checked with no DNA. The CDR3 is made up of 14 amino acids. Per germline, CDR1 LNHDA and CDR2 SQIVND (reference sequence). CDR3 region: CASSPRTDFYEQYF.

The chain combines TRBV27 with TRBJ2-5. CDR1 MNHEY and CDR2 SMNVEV come from the germline V gene (reference sequence). The CDR3 is 14 residues long. The CDR3 spells CASSFFGPQETQYF.

This clonotype is labeled medium-sized based on frequency. The CDR3 here is CASSVGTGINSPLHF. The V and J genes are TRBV6-1 and TRBJ1-6; without DNA, the TCRdb call of TRBD1 cannot be checked. CDR1 is MNHNS and CDR2 is SASEGT in the germline V gene. There are 15 residues in the CDR3.

By frequency, this clonotype is medium-sized. The chain couples TRBV19 to TRBJ2-2. Germline V CDR1 and CDR2: LNHDA, SQIVND (reference sequence). The length of the CDR3 is 12 residues. CDR3 residues: CASRENTGELFF.

Frequency places this clonotype as medium-sized (0.01 to 0.1%). The chain combines TRBV30 with TRBJ2-6; lacking DNA, the TRBD1 call made by TCRdb goes unchecked. The V gene's germline CDR1 is GTSNPN and CDR2 SVGIG (reference sequence). The CDR3 spans 17 residues. This CDR3 is CAWSVLGGHSGANVLTF.

This clonotype is classed as medium-sized (0.01 to 0.1%) by frequency. The CDR3 sequence: CASSLKGTSAYEQYF. The chain recombines TRBV5-4 with TRBJ2-7; TCRdb lists TRBD2, though no DNA is available to test this call. From germline, CDR1 is SGHNT and CDR2 YYREEE (reference sequence). CDR3 length: 15 residues.

In terms of frequency, this clonotype is medium-sized (0.01 to 0.1%). This chain links TRBV11-1 with TRBJ2-1; lacking DNA, the TRBD1 call made by TCRdb goes unchecked. Germline-derived CDR1 and CDR2 are SGHAT and FQDESV (reference sequence). The CDR3 has 16 residues. CDR3: CASSTQAGTRLNEQFF.

This clonotype is identified as medium-sized (0.01 to 0.1%) from frequency. The V and J genes are TRBV27 and TRBJ2-5; the D call of TRBD2 rests on TCRdb alone, since no DNA is present to check it. The CDR3 length is 14 residues. Germline V gene lookup returns CDR1 MNHEY and CDR2 SMNVEV (reference sequence). CDR3 sequence: CASWPSGVRETQYF.

This rearrangement joins TRBV12-3 or TRBV12-4 to TRBJ2-3; without DNA, the TCRdb call of TRBD2 cannot be checked. The CDR3 covers 17 residues. The CDR3 region is CASSFLGLIPSTDTQYF.

The CDR3 spells CSARDLSSEAFF. This chain uses TRBV20-1 with TRBJ1-1. The CDR3 extends over 12 amino acids. Germline V gene lookup returns CDR1 DFQATT and CDR2 SNEGSKA (reference sequence).

Measured by frequency, this clonotype is medium-sized. The V and J genes are TRBV30 and TRBJ1-6; TCRdb calls TRBD1, which cannot be checked without DNA. The CDR3 consists of 14 residues. The germline V gene has CDR1 GTSNPN and CDR2 SVGIG (reference sequence). The CDR3 reads CAWSVDRSLSPLHF.

This clonotype is called medium-sized based on its frequency. The chain has TRBV19 and TRBJ1-4; the TCRdb D gene call, TRBD1, has no DNA to confirm it. The germline gives CDR1 LNHDA, CDR2 SQIVND (reference sequence). The CDR3 runs 15 residues. The CDR3 protein is CASQRTGDANEKLFF.

This clonotype ranks as medium-sized (0.01 to 0.1%) in terms of frequency. This rearrangement joins TRBV12-3 or TRBV12-4 to TRBJ2-2; as DNA is missing, the TRBD2 call by TCRdb cannot be tested. This CDR3 has 15 amino acids. CDR3: CASSFLAADTGELFF.

The V call is TRBV6-2 or TRBV6-3, the J call TRBJ1-1. Germline lookup yields CDR1 MNHEY and CDR2 SVGEGT. This CDR3 has 15 amino acids. The CDR3 loop is CASSYASYDDTEAFF.